Listed below are T cell receptor beta chains from one sample, sequenced in a study of beta chain features in type 1 diabetes. TCRdb keeps only in-frame clones here, not all; method: immunoSEQ multiplex PCR. Of 110,000 to 150,000 clones listed, 9.7% were seen once; the top ten hold approximately 0.65%. The sample consisted of central memory CD4+ T cells from blood. These receptors came from a woman aged 40 to 50 in good health. Each CDR3 is given with its conserved first and last residue. The order of the fields is D gene, CDR3 length, V gene, J gene, CDR3 protein. A D gene is named only where the DNA matches it firmly.

D: TRBD1; length: 17; V: TRBV7-2; J: TRBJ1-1; CDR3: CASSLRDRGLMNTEAFF
D: .; length: 15; V: TRBV18; J: TRBJ2-5; CDR3: CASSPAAEGPETQYF
D: .; length: 16; V: TRBV5-6; J: TRBJ2-5; CDR3: CASSLDGYYREETQYF
D: TRBD1; length: 14; V: TRBV7-9; J: TRBJ1-1; CDR3: CASSLAVAGGAAFF
D: .; length: 15; V: TRBV7-7; J: TRBJ2-3; CDR3: CASSLGIGDTDTQYF
D: .; length: 14; V: TRBV6-5; J: TRBJ2-7; CDR3: CASSFDRSPYEQYF
D: TRBD1; length: 19; V: TRBV7-9; J: TRBJ2-6; CDR3: CASSLGLDRGYSGANVLTF
D: TRBD1; length: 15; V: TRBV25-1; J: TRBJ1-1; CDR3: CASSAPGTGSSEAFF
D: .; length: 15; V: TRBV9; J: TRBJ2-1; CDR3: CASSVAASTYNEQFF
D: .; length: 14; V: TRBV4-3; J: TRBJ1-6; CDR3: CASNQGRANSPLHF
D: .; length: 16; V: TRBV5-4; J: TRBJ1-1; CDR3: CASSLAGYPGNTEAFF
D: .; length: 13; V: TRBV19; J: TRBJ1-5; CDR3: CASSSQDSQPQHF
D: .; length: 15; V: TRBV10-1; J: TRBJ2-5; CDR3: CASSESRGRGETQYF
D: .; length: 18; V: TRBV1; J: TRBJ2-5; CDR3: CTSSQEGPQRGGSETQYF
D: .; length: 12; V: TRBV2; J: TRBJ2-7; CDR3: CASSGDSYEQYF
D: TRBD2; length: 17; V: TRBV5-4; J: TRBJ2-2; CDR3: CATSPGTSPANTGELFF
D: TRBD1; length: 15; V: TRBV6-5; J: TRBJ1-5; CDR3: CASSPGTGTNQPQHF
D: .; length: 13; V: TRBV19; J: TRBJ2-3; CDR3: CASKGQGTDTQYF
D: TRBD1; length: 17; V: TRBV7-9; J: TRBJ2-7; CDR3: CASSSPGGTGNSYEQYF
D: .; length: 15; V: TRBV2; J: TRBJ2-3; CDR3: CASVRTTLSTDTQYF
D: TRBD2; length: 17; V: TRBV9; J: TRBJ2-2; CDR3: CASSVASGGASTGELFF
D: .; length: 11; V: TRBV10-2; J: TRBJ2-3; CDR3: CASSSTDTQYF
D: TRBD1; length: 17; V: TRBV7-2; J: TRBJ1-1; CDR3: CASSTRTGGGSNTEAFF
D: .; length: 12; V: TRBV12-5; J: TRBJ1-1; CDR3: CASGLVQTEAFF
D: .; length: 12; V: TRBV5-6; J: TRBJ1-2; CDR3: CASSLEEYGYTF
D: TRBD1; length: 11; V: TRBV11-2; J: TRBJ1-2; CDR3: CGTGGNYGYTF
D: .; length: 12; V: TRBV11-3; J: TRBJ1-2; CDR3: CASSGYYGGYTF
D: TRBD1; length: 12; V: TRBV4-1; J: TRBJ1-5; CDR3: CAEDRFNQPQHF
D: TRBD1; length: 16; V: TRBV4-3; J: TRBJ1-2; CDR3: CASSQERTGAVYGYTF
D: .; length: 15; V: TRBV7-9; J: TRBJ2-7; CDR3: CASSLGSQGPYEQYF
D: .; length: 14; V: TRBV6-1; J: TRBJ2-5; CDR3: CASSGTGGAETQYF
D: TRBD2; length: 16; V: TRBV7-2; J: .; CDR3: CASSSPPGLASLEQYF
D: .; length: 12; V: TRBV7-9; J: TRBJ1-6; CDR3: CASSPSGGPLHF
D: TRBD2; length: 16; V: TRBV11-2; J: TRBJ2-3; CDR3: CASSFEIAGSTDTQYF
D: TRBD1; length: 14; V: TRBV7-2; J: TRBJ1-2; CDR3: CASSQGQGAVGYTF
D: TRBD1; length: 15; V: TRBV5-1; J: TRBJ2-3; CDR3: CASSLGTGYTDTQYF
D: .; length: 12; V: TRBV15; J: TRBJ1-4; CDR3: CATPQGYEKLFF
D: .; length: 15; V: TRBV10-3; J: TRBJ1-1; CDR3: CAISPSGGGNTEAFF
D: TRBD1; length: 16; V: TRBV7-9; J: TRBJ2-2; CDR3: CASSPRQGVNTGELFF
D: TRBD2; length: 16; V: TRBV5-1; J: TRBJ2-3; CDR3: CASSRRGGEDTDTQYF
D: TRBD1; length: 13; V: TRBV6-5; J: TRBJ1-2; CDR3: CASKTGANYGYTF
D: .; length: 13; V: TRBV7-9; J: TRBJ2-7; CDR3: CASSLDGPDEQYF
D: .; length: 14; V: TRBV5-1; J: TRBJ1-1; CDR3: CASSLATEGTEAFF
D: .; length: 14; V: TRBV4-3; J: TRBJ1-2; CDR3: CASSHELTGGGYTF
D: TRBD1; length: 15; V: TRBV5-1; J: TRBJ2-1; CDR3: CASSFGQGSYNEQFF
D: TRBD1; length: 14; V: TRBV27; J: TRBJ1-5; CDR3: CASSSGGSNQPQHF
D: .; length: 13; V: TRBV4-1; J: TRBJ1-1; CDR3: CASRSVSNTEAFF